One and the same sample provided the 28 T cell receptor beta chains below, sequenced in a study of CD8+CD57+ T cells in acquired aplastic anemia. TCR beta VDJ and CDR3 profiling used genomic DNA as template. One entry per CDR3 protein results from TCRdb running MiXCR on the reads. This repertoire shows about 54,000 distinct CDR3 sequences, approximately 50% found once; its top ten account for 16%. Patients selected for sequencing had displayed CD8+CD57+ cell expansion by flow cytometry. Sequenced input: sorted CD4+, CD8+, or CD8+CD57+ T cells (not recorded which) from PBMCs. Receptors were obtained from a human donor with aplastic anemia.

This clonotype appeared many times. The chain has TRBV7-9 and TRBJ1-6, with a weak D call TRBD1 (6 bases). Germline CDR1 SEHNR, CDR2 FQNEAQ (reference sequence). The CDR3 extends over 15 amino acids. Trimming pared 1 base from V and 7 bases from J, leaving 11 bases between. The CDR3 bases are TGTGCCAGCAGCTTAGTTTCAGGGGAAAATTCACCCCTCCACTTT. Translating it yields CASSLVSGENSPLHF. The variable domain in full, completed from reference TRBV7-9 and TRBJ1-6, reads DTGVSQNPRHKITKRGQNVTFRCDPISEHNRLYWYRQTLGQGPEFLTYFQNEAQLEKSRLLSDRFSAERPKGSFSTLEIQRTEQGDSAMYLCASSLVSGENSPLHFGNGTRLTVT.

This clonotype appeared many times. The chain has TRBV6-1 and TRBJ2-3; 9 nucleotides align to TRBD2. The V and J ends lost 3 bases and 5 bases, in that order; junction bases with no gene match: 6. The length of the CDR3 is 15 residues. CDR1 is MNHNS, CDR2 SASEGT, per germline. The CDR3, as DNA: TGTGCCAGCAGTGACCTAGCGGGGCAAGGAGATACGCAGTATTTT. It is translated as CASSDLAGQGDTQYF.

This clonotype was observed at least ten times. The V call is TRBV28, the J call TRBJ2-7; D gene unclear. V lost 2 bases to trimming and J lost 1 base, with 6 bases between them. The CDR3 is made up of 13 amino acids. Germline CDR1 is MDHEN and CDR2 is SYDVKM. CDR3 bases: TGTGCCAGCAGTTTAAGCACGTCCTACGAGCAGTACTTC. This gives the protein CASSLSTSYEQYF.

This clonotype has at least ten counts. The genes are TRBV13 and TRBJ1-1, with D possibly TRBD1 on 5 matching bases. This CDR3 is built from 13 residues. Looked up from germline, CDR1 is PRHDT and CDR2 is FYEKMQ (reference sequence). V was clipped by 3 bases and J by 8 bases, with 13 bases between them. The CDR3 nucleotides read TGTGCCAGCAGCTTGGGGCGGGTGACGGAAGCTTTCTTT. This codes for CASSLGRVTEAFF.

The rearrangement links TRBV10-1 to TRBJ2-1; D unresolved. This CDR3 spans 13 amino acids. CDR1 is WNHNN, CDR2 SYGVQD, per germline (reference sequence). V dropped 8 bases and J dropped 5 bases, with 13 bases sitting between them. CDR3 sequence reads: CASRLGPDNEQFF. The CDR3 DNA sequence: TGCGCCAGCCGGTTGGGCCCGGACAATGAGCAGTTCTTC.

This chain connects TRBV4-1 to TRBJ1-4, with D possibly TRBD1 on 6 matching bases. Looked up from germline, CDR1 is MGHRA and CDR2 is YSYEKL. The length of the CDR3 is 13 residues. Trimming took off 5 bases at V and 5 bases at J, with 9 bases between the two ends. CDR3 sequence reads: CASSFRGNEKLFF. CDR3 bases: TGCGCCAGCAGCTTCAGGGGAAATGAAAAACTGTTTTTT.

This sequence joins TRBV19 and TRBJ1-5; no firm D call. Trimming removed 3 bases at V and 11 bases at J, with 8 bases between. From germline, CDR1 is LNHDA and CDR2 SQIVND (reference sequence). This CDR3 spans 11 amino acids. For the CDR3, the DNA is TGTGCCAGTAGTATGGGCCAAACCCAGCATTTT. It yields the protein CASSMGQTQHF.

The gene calls are TRBV24-1 and TRBJ2-1; possibly TRBD2 for D (6 bases). CDR3 size: 15 residues. V lost 3 bases and J lost 7, with 15 bases in between. Germline assignment: CDR1 KGHDR and CDR2 SFDVKD. The CDR3 protein is CATSDAGPRGNEQFF. The CDR3 DNA reads as TGTGCCACCAGTGATGCGGGACCCCGGGGGAATGAGCAGTTCTTC.

The count of this clonotype is one. The genes are TRBV24-1 and TRBJ2-5, with TRBD1 identical over 7 bases. The CDR3 has 16 residues. Germline trimming cut 2 bases from V and 5 bases from J; bases unmatched to any gene: 10. Germline CDR1 and CDR2: KGHDR and SFDVKD. CDR3 in DNA: TGTGCCACCAGTGATTCCGTCGCCAAGGGACAGGAGACCCAGTACTTC. Translating it yields CATSDSVAKGQETQYF.

This clonotype showed up just a few times. The chain has TRBV24-1 and TRBJ2-1; D perhaps matches TRBD1 (5 bases). The length of the CDR3 is 16 residues. The germline gives CDR1 KGHDR, CDR2 SFDVKD. V shed 2 bases and J shed 4 bases, with 14 bases lying between them. The CDR3 nucleotides are TGTGCCACCAGTGATTATGCAGGGTCGAGGTACAATGAGCAGTTCTTC. Protein: CATSDYAGSRYNEQFF.

The chain uses TRBV27 and TRBJ2-7; tentative D call: TRBD1 (5 bases). The CDR3 has 14 residues. Looked up from germline, CDR1 is MNHEY and CDR2 is SMNVEV (reference sequence). Trimming removed 0 bases from V and 2 bases from J, with 8 bases in between. Here the CDR3 reads CASSLSPRAYEQYF. Here the CDR3 DNA reads TGTGCCAGCAGTTTATCCCCCAGGGCCTACGAGCAGTACTTC.

This chain joins TRBV10-3 and TRBJ2-1; D gene unclear. Germline CDR1 ENHRY, CDR2 SYGVKD. This CDR3 spans 14 amino acids. V was clipped by 3 bases and J by 1 base, with 7 bases between them. The CDR3 protein is CAISEGGSYNEQFF. In DNA form, the CDR3 reads TGTGCCATCAGTGAAGGTGGGTCCTACAATGAGCAGTTCTTC.

The CDR3 coding sequence is TGTGCCAGCAGCAGGGAGTTCGACAATGAGCAGTTCTTC. Its protein is CASSREFDNEQFF. The chain is built from TRBV2 and TRBJ2-1, with D possibly called TRBD1 or TRBD2 (5 bases each). V gave up 6 bases and J gave up 5 bases, with 11 bases separating them. The CDR3 sequence is 13 residues long. Germline values: CDR1 SNHLY, CDR2 FYNNEI.

This clonotype was recorded many times. The gene calls are TRBV9 and TRBJ1-3; D gene uncertain. The CDR3 is 15 residues long. Germline V gives CDR1 SGDLS, CDR2 YYNGEE. V gave up 0 bases and J gave up 0 bases, with 7 bases separating them. CDR3: CASSVGGSSGNTIYF. The CDR3 DNA follows: TGTGCCAGCAGCGTAGGGGGTTCCTCTGGAAACACCATATATTTT.

The chain recombines TRBV7-8 with TRBJ1-5; maybe TRBD1 (5 bases). Germline CDR1 reads SGHVS; CDR2 reads FQNEAQ. Trimming left V 4 bases short and J 8 bases short, with 12 bases between. The CDR3 extends over 13 amino acids. CDR3 coding DNA: TGTGCCAGCAGCTCGGGACCGCCAAAGCCCCAGCATTTT. Translation gives CASSSGPPKPQHF.

V usage is TRBV11-1 and J usage is TRBJ1-6; D is possibly TRBD1 (6 bases). The CDR3 is made up of 17 amino acids. Trimming stripped 5 bases from V and 6 bases from J, with 20 bases between. Germline CDR1 is SGHAT and CDR2 is FQDESV (reference sequence). CDR3 in DNA: TGTGCCAGCAGCGCGCCACGCAGGGGAGGACCTAATTCACCCCTCCACTTT. It translates to CASSAPRRGGPNSPLHF.

The rearrangement uses TRBV13 and TRBJ2-1, with D possibly matching TRBD2 (5 bases). The J call could be wrong; TRBJ2-7 is a better fit for the DNA end. Per germline, CDR1 PRHDT and CDR2 FYEKMQ (reference sequence). The CDR3 is made up of 15 amino acids. The CDR3 here is CASSHLKVTDSEQYV. The CDR3 DNA reads as TGTGCCAGCAGCCATCTGAAGGTGACGGACTCTGAGCAGTACGTC.

The CDR3 reads CASSDPGGSYNEQFF. For the CDR3, the DNA is TGTGCCAGCAGTGATCCCGGAGGCTCCTACAATGAGCAGTTCTTC. The chain links TRBV25-1 to TRBJ2-1, with D possibly matching TRBD2 (5 bases). Germline V gene data show CDR1 as MGHDK and CDR2 as SYGVNS. V dropped 3 bases and J dropped 0 bases, with 9 bases sitting between them. The CDR3 loop spans 15 amino acids. Using reference TRBV25-1 and TRBJ2-1 for the parts outside the CDR3, the full variable domain is EADIYQTPRYLVIGTGKKITLECSQTMGHDKMYWYQQDPGMELHLIHYSYGVNSTEKGDLSSESTVSRIRTEHFPLTLESARPSHTSQYLCASSDPGGSYNEQFFGPGTRLTVL.

The chain joins TRBV7-2 to TRBJ1-1; D gene unclear. The CDR3 is made up of 15 amino acids. The germline V and J ends were trimmed by 2 bases and 2 bases, with 12 bases remaining between them. Germline loops: CDR1 SGHTA, CDR2 FQGNSA. CDR3 amino acids: CASSLSRVSNTEAFF. CDR3 DNA sequence: TGTGCCAGCAGCTTAAGTAGGGTATCAAACACTGAAGCTTTCTTT.

The rearrangement uses TRBV10-3 and TRBJ2-3; 8 bases agree with TRBD2. CDR1 is ENHRY and CDR2 is SYGVKD in the germline V gene. Unmatched junction bases numbered 7, after V lost 0 bases and J lost 11 bases. This CDR3 spans 14 amino acids. The CDR3 protein is CAISESDSRGGQYF. For the CDR3, the DNA is TGTGCCATCAGTGAGTCGGACTCCCGGGGGGGGCAGTATTTT.

Of note for this clonotype: Germline and junction disagree at one end, which may indicate a read error. CDR3 residues: CSARGGGYIF. In nucleotides, the CDR3 is TGCAGTGCTAGAGGGGGTGGCTACATCTTC. J is TRBJ1-2 and V is TRBV20-1; D remains unclear. The CDR3 runs to 10 residues. Germline-derived CDR1 and CDR2 are DFQATT and SNEGSKA (reference sequence).

V and J are TRBV19 and TRBJ2-1, with D tentatively TRBD2 (5 bases). The germline V gene encodes CDR1 LNHDA and CDR2 SQIVND (reference sequence). Trimming removed 5 bases at V and 8 bases at J, with 16 bases between. This CDR3 spans 14 amino acids. The chain's CDR3 is CASSPAGEIYEQFF. DNA for the CDR3: TGTGCCAGTAGTCCCGCCGGGGAGATATATGAGCAGTTCTTC.

This clonotype was seen once. CDR3: CASRNGSSYNEQFF. The CDR3 DNA sequence: TGCGCCAGCAGGAACGGGAGCTCCTACAATGAGCAGTTCTTC. The V gene is TRBV10-1, the J gene TRBJ2-1; possibly TRBD2 for D (6 bases). Trimming shortened V by 6 bases and J by 0 bases, and 9 bases separated the two germline ends. The CDR3 spans 14 residues. CDR1 and CDR2 (germline): WNHNN, SYGVQD (reference sequence).

The rearrangement joins TRBV6-4 to TRBJ2-5, with 8 bases aligning to TRBD2. The CDR3 has 16 residues. Germline V gene lookup returns CDR1 MRHNA and CDR2 SNTAGT. The V gene end was trimmed by 0 bases and the J gene end by 4 bases; junction bases not matched to a gene: 7. The CDR3 DNA is TGTGCCAGCAGTGACTCACGAGCGGGGGTCCGAGAGACCCAGTACTTC. Its translation: CASSDSRAGVRETQYF.

The sample holds many counts of this clonotype. The chain recombines TRBV2 with TRBJ1-1; D is uncertain. The CDR3 is 16 residues long. The germline CDR1 and CDR2 sequences are SNHLY and FYNNEI. Trimming removed 6 bases at V and 0 bases at J, with 17 bases between. The CDR3 reads CASSSRSLFMNTEAFF. For the CDR3, the DNA is TGTGCCAGCAGCTCGAGGTCGCTTTTTATGAACACTGAAGCTTTCTTT. The whole variable domain, filled in from reference TRBV2 and TRBJ1-1, reads EPEVTQTPSHQVTQMGQEVILRCVPISNHLYFYWYRQILGQKVEFLVSFYNNEISEKSEIFDDQFSVERPDGSNFTLKIRSTKLEDSAMYFCASSSRSLFMNTEAFFGQGTRLTVV.

This clonotype is medium-sized within its sample. J is TRBJ2-7 and V is TRBV10-1; TRBD1 agrees at 9 bases. CDR3 length: 14 residues. Germline CDR1 reads WNHNN; CDR2 reads SYGVQD (reference sequence). Trimming took 5 bases from V and 5 from J; bases not matched to a gene: 7. The DNA for the CDR3 is TGCGCCAGCAGTCTCGACAGGGGGTCCCACGAGCAGTACGTC. Protein product: CASSLDRGSHEQYV.

V and J are TRBV29-1 and TRBJ2-7, with D tentatively TRBD2 (5 bases). Trimming cost V 6 bases and J 4 bases, with 13 bases left between them. CDR1 is SQVTM, CDR2 ANQGSEA, per germline. CDR3 length: 12 amino acids. As DNA, the CDR3 is TGCAGCGTCCAAGAGGGAGCTTACGAGCAGTACTTC. It translates to CSVQEGAYEQYF.

The chain is built from TRBV5-1 and TRBJ2-7; no definite D call. The CDR3 is made up of 16 amino acids. Trimming pared 0 bases from V and 2 bases from J, leaving 15 bases between. Germline lookup yields CDR1 SGHRS and CDR2 YFSETQ. CDR3 sequence reads: CASSLEGSPFTYEQYF. The CDR3 DNA follows: TGCGCCAGCAGCTTGGAAGGCAGCCCTTTCACCTACGAGCAGTACTTC.